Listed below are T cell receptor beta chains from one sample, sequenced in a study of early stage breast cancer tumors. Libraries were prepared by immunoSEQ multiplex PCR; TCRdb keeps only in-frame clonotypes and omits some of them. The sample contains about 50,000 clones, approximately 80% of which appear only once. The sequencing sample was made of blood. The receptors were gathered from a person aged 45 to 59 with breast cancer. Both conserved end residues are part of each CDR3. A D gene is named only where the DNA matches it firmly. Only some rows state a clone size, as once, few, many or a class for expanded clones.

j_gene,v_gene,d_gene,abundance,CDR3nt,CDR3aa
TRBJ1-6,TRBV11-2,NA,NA,TGTGCCAGCAGCCCTCCTGGGGGCTCACCCCTCCACTTT,CASSPPGGSPLHF
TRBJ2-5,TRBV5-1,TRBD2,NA,TGCGCCAGCAGCTTTCGGGCGGGGGGGCAAGAGACCCAGTACTTC,CASSFRAGGQETQYF
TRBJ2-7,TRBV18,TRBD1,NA,TGTGCCAGCTCAAGACGACAGGGGGTGGACGAGCAGTACTTC,CASSRRQGVDEQYF
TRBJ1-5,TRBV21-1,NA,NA,TGTGCCAGCAGCAAAGGGCGGGATAGCAATCAGCCCCAGCATTTT,CASSKGRDSNQPQHF
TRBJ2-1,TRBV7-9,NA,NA,TGTGCCAGCAGCTTAGATATAGGCGGTGCGAATGAGCAGTTCTTC,CASSLDIGGANEQFF
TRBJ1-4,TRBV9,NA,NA,TGTGCCAGCAGCCCTCACAGTACTTCTAATGAAAAACTGTTTTTT,CASSPHSTSNEKLFF
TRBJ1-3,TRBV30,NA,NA,TGTGCCTGGCAGGGGTCCGGAAACACCATATATTTT,CAWQGSGNTIYF
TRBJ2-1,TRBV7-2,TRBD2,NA,TGTGCCAGCAGCTTAGTGGGCCTAGCGGGCTACAATGAGCAGTTCTTC,CASSLVGLAGYNEQFF
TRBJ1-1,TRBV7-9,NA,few,TGTGCCAGCAGCACTAACAGGAACACTGAAGCTTTCTTT,CASSTNRNTEAFF
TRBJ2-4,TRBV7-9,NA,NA,TGTGCCAGCAGTCTCAGGCGGGACATTCAGTACTTC,CASSLRRDIQYF
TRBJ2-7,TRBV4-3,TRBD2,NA,TGCGCCAGCAGCTATTTTTTTGGCGGGAGCCCGTCAGACGAGCAGTACTTC,CASSYFFGGSPSDEQYF
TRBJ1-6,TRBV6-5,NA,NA,TGTGCCAGCAGTTACTCGAGGGCCCCGAATTCACCCCTCCACTTT,CASSYSRAPNSPLHF
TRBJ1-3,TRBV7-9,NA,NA,TGTGCCAGCAGCCCTGGACCGGCAAGCTCTGGAAACACCATATATTTT,CASSPGPASSGNTIYF
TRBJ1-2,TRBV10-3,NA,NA,TGTGCCATCAGTGAAGAGGGAGTCTATGGCTACACCTTC,CAISEEGVYGYTF
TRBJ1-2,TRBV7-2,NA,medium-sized,TGTGCCAGCAGCTTAGCTAGGGTGGGGGATGGCTACACCTTC,CASSLARVGDGYTF
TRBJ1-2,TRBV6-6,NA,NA,TGTGCCAGCAGTTACTCTGAAGGTACGAACTATGGCTACACCTTC,CASSYSEGTNYGYTF
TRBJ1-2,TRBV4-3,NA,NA,TGCGCCAGCAGCCAAGATACTACCACGGGGGACTATGGCTACACCTTC,CASSQDTTTGDYGYTF
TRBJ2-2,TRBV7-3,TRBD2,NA,TGTGCCAGCAGACCGGGAGGGAATCCCGGGGAGCTGTTTTTT,CASRPGGNPGELFF
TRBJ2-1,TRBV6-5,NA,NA,TGTGCCAGCAGTGCAAACAGGTATACTGAGCAGTTCTTC,CASSANRYTEQFF
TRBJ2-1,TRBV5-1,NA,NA,TGCGCCAGCAGCTTGGAGGGGAGCTCCTACAATGAGCAGTTCTTC,CASSLEGSSYNEQFF
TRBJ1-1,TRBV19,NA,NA,TGTGCCAGTAGCCCCCCCCGGAGGGGGTCGAACACTGAAGCTTTCTTT,CASSPPRRGSNTEAFF
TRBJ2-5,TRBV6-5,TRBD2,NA,TGTGCCAGCTCACCTTCCGGGAGGGCCCGAGAGACCCAGTACTTC,CASSPSGRARETQYF
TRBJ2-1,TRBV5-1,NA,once,TGCGCCAGCAAAACGGGGGGCGGCCAAACGAGCTCCTACAATGAGCAGTTCTTC,CASKTGGGQTSSYNEQFF
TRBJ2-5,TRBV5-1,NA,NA,TGCGCCAGCAGCTTGGATCCTTTTAGGGGAGAGACCCAGTACTTC,CASSLDPFRGETQYF
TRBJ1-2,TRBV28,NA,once,TGTGCCAGCAGTTCCACCCCGACCGATCCTTATGGCTACACCTTC,CASSSTPTDPYGYTF
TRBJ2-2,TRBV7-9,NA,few,TGTGCCAGCAGCTTGGGAGAGGGGTCTGGGGAGCTGTTTTTT,CASSLGEGSGELFF
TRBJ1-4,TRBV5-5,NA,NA,TGTGCCAGCAGCTTTTTTGCAGGGAATGAAAAACTGTTTTTT,CASSFFAGNEKLFF
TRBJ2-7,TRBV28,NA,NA,TGTGCCAGCAGTTTAGGCACTCAAACTTACGAGCAGTACTTC,CASSLGTQTYEQYF
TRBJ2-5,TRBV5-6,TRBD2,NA,TGTGCCAGCAGCTTGAGGGCGGGAGGGTGGGAGACCCAGTACTTC,CASSLRAGGWETQYF
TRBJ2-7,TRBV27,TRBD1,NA,TGTGCCAGCGGACAGGGGCGATACGAGCAGTACTTC,CASGQGRYEQYF
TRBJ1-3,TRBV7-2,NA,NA,TGTGCCAGCAGCTTATACATGGGAGGAAACACCATATATTTT,CASSLYMGGNTIYF
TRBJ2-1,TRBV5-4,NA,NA,TGTGCCAGCAGCTTCGATTCCTCCTACAATGAGCAGTTCTTC,CASSFDSSYNEQFF
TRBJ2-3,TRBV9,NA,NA,TGTGCCAGCAGCCAGGGCCCAGGGGCAGATACGCAGTATTTT,CASSQGPGADTQYF
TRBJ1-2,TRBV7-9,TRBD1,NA,TGTGCCAGCAGCTTTGGACAGGGAGACGGCTACACCTTC,CASSFGQGDGYTF
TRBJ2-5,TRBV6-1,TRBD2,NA,TGTGCCAGCAGTGAAACTAGCGGGGGGCAAGAGACCCAGTACTTC,CASSETSGGQETQYF
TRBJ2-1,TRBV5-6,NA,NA,TGTGCCAGCAGCCAGGGGCCGGGGTGGTATGAGCAGTTCTTC,CASSQGPGWYEQFF
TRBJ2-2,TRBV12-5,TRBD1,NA,TGTGCTAGTGGTTTGGTGACAGGGGGCACCGGGGAGCTGTTTTTT,CASGLVTGGTGELFF
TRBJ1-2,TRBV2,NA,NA,TGTGCCAGCAGTGAAGAGGGGGGGGCTAACTATGGCTACACCTTC,CASSEEGGANYGYTF
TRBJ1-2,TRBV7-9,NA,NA,TGTGCCAGCAGCTATTCAGACGAGAACTATGGCTACACCTTC,CASSYSDENYGYTF
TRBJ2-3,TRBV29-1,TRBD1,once,TGCAGCGTAGAGCGAACAGGGGGAGATACGCAGTATTTT,CSVERTGGDTQYF
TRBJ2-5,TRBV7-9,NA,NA,TGTGCCAGCAGCCCGAGGACCGGGATTCAAGAGACCCAGTACTTC,CASSPRTGIQETQYF
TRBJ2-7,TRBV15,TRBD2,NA,TGTGCCACCAGCAGAGCGGGGGGGTCAGGGGCCGAGCAGTACTTC,CATSRAGGSGAEQYF
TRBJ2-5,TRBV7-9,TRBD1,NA,TGTGCCAGCAGCTTAACAGGGGCCCAAGAGACCCAGTACTTC,CASSLTGAQETQYF
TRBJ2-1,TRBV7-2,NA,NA,TGTGCCAGCAGCTGGGGACTCAACTACAATGAGCAGTTCTTC,CASSWGLNYNEQFF
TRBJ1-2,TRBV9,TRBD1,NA,TGTGCCAGCAGCACGGCCGGACAGGGGAGCTATGGCTACACCTTC,CASSTAGQGSYGYTF
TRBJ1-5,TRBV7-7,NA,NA,TGTGCTAGCAGCCCACCCGGACTACTGGTTGGACAGCCCCAGCATTTT,CASSPPGLLVGQPQHF
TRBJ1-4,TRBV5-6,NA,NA,TGTGCCAGCAGTCTTGCACCCCCGGGACCTAAGGGTGAAAAACTGTTTTTT,CASSLAPPGPKGEKLFF
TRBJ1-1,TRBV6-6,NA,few,TGTGCCAGCAGTCCCGAGGAGCCGGAGAGCACTGAAGCTTTCTTT,CASSPEEPESTEAFF
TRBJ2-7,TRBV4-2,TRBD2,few,TGTGCCAGCAGCCAAGAGCTTCTAGCGGGAGGGTCCTACGAGCAGTACTTC,CASSQELLAGGSYEQYF
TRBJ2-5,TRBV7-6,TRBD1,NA,TGTGCCAGCAGCCAACGGACAGGGGAAGAGACCCAGTACTTC,CASSQRTGEETQYF
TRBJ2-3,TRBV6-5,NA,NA,TGTGCCAGCAGTAGGGACCCAGATACGCAGTATTTT,CASSRDPDTQYF
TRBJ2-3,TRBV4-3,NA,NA,TGCGCCAGCAGCCAATATGCAGCCTTACCGCAGTATTTT,CASSQYAALPQYF
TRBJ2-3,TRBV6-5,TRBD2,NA,TGTGCCAGCAGCCCTAGCGGGAGCTCAGATACGCAGTATTTT,CASSPSGSSDTQYF
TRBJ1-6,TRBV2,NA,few,TGTGCCAGCAGTGAGGAGGGTCCAAGGTCCGGTTCACCCCTCCACTTT,CASSEEGPRSGSPLHF
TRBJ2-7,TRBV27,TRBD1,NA,TGTGCCAGCAGTTATGGACAGGGGGCGCGGGAGCAGTACTTC,CASSYGQGAREQYF
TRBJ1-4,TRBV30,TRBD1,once,TGTGCCTGGAGTCCCCAGGGGGCGCGGGGTGAAAAACTGTTTTTT,CAWSPQGARGEKLFF
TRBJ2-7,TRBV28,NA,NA,TGTGCCAGCAGTCCGCACATCGGGACCCTAATTTTCTACGAGCAGTACTTC,CASSPHIGTLIFYEQYF
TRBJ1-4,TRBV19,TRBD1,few,TGTGCCAGTAAAGTGGCCACAGGGGGCCGATCTAATGAAAAACTGTTTTTT,CASKVATGGRSNEKLFF